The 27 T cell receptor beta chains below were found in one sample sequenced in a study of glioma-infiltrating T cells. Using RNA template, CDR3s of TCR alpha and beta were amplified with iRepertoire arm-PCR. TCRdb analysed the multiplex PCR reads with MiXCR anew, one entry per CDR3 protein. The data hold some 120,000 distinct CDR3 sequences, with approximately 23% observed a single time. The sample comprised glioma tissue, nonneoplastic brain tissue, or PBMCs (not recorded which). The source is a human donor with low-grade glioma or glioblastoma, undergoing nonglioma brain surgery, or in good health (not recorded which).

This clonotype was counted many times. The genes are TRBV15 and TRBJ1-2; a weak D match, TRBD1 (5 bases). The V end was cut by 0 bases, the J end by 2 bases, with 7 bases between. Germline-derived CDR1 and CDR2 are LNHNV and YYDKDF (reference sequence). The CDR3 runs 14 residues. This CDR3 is CATSRDKGNYGYTF. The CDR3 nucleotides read TGTGCCACCAGCAGAGATAAGGGGAACTATGGCTACACCTTC.

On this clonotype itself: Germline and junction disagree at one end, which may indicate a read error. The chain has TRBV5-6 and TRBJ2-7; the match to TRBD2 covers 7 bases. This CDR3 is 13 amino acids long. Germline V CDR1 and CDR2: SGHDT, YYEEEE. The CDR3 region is CTSHGTTVYEQYF. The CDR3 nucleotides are TGTACCAGCCATGGGACTACTGTCTACGAGCAGTACTTC.

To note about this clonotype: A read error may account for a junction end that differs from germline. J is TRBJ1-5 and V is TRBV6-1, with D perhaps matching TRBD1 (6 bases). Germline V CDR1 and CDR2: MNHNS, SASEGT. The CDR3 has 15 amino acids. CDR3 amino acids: CASSAGAPSNPPQHF. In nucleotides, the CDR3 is TGTGCCAGCAGCGCGGGGGCCCCGAGCAATCCGCCCCAGCATTTT.

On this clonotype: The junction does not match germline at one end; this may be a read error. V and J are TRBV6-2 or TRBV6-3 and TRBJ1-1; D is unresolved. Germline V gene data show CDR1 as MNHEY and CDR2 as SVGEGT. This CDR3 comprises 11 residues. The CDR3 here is CASSPYTEGFF. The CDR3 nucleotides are TGCGCCAGCAGTCCATACACTGAAGGTTTCTTT.

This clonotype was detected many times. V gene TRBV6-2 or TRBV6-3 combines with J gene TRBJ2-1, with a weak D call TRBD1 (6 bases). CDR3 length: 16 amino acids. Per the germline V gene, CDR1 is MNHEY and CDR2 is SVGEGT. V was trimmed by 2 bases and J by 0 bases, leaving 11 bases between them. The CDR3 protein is CASSYPGQSSYNEQFF. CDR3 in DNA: TGTGCCAGCAGTTACCCGGGACAAAGCTCCTACAATGAGCAGTTCTTC.

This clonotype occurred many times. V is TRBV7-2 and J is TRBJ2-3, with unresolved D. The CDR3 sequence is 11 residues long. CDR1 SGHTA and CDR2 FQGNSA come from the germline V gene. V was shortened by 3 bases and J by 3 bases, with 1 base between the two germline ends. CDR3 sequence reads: CASSFTDTQYF. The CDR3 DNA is TGTGCCAGCAGCTTTACAGATACGCAGTATTTT.

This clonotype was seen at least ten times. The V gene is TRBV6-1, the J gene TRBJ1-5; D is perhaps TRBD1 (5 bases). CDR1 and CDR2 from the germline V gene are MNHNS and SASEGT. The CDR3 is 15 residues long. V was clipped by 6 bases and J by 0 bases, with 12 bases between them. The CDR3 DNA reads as TGTGCCAGCAGACGGGACGGATATAGCAATCAGCCCCAGCATTTT. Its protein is CASRRDGYSNQPQHF.

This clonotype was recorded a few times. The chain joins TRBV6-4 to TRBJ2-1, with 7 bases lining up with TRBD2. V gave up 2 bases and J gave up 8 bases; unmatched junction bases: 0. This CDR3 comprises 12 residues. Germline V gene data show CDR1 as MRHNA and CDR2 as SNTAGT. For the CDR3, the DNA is TGTGCCAGCAGTGACCGGGGGGATGAGCAGTTCTTC. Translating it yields CASSDRGDEQFF.

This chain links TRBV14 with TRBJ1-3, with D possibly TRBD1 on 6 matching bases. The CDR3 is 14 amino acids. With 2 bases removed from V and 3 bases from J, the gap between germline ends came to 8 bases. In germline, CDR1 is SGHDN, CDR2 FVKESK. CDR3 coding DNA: TGTGCCAGCAGCCAATACAGGGTTGGAAACACCATATATTTT. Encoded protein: CASSQYRVGNTIYF. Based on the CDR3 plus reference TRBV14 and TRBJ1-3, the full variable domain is EAGVTQFPSHSVIEKGQTVTLRCDPISGHDNLYWYRRVMGKEIKFLLHFVKESKQDESGMPNNRFLAERTGGTYSTLKVQPAELEDSGVYFCASSQYRVGNTIYFGEGSWLTVV.

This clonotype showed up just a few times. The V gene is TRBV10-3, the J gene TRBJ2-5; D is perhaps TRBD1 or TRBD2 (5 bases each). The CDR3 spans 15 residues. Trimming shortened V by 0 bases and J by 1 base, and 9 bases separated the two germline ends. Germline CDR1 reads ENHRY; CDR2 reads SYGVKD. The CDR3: CAISESYGTQETQYF. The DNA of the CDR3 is TGTGCCATCAGTGAGTCGTACGGGACCCAAGAGACCCAGTACTTC.

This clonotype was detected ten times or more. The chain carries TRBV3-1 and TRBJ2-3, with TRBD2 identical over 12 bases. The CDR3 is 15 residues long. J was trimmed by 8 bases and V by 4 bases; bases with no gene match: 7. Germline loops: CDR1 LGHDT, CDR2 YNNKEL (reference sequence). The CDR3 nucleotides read TGTGCCAGCAGCCCTGGGGGACTAGCGGGTATTACGCAGTATTTT. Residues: CASSPGGLAGITQYF.

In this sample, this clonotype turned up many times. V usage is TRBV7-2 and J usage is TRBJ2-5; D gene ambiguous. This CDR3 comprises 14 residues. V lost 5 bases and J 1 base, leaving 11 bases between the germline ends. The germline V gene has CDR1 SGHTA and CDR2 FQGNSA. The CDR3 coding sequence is TGTGCCAGCAGCACGACACATTCCCAAGAGACCCAGTACTTC. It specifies CASSTTHSQETQYF.

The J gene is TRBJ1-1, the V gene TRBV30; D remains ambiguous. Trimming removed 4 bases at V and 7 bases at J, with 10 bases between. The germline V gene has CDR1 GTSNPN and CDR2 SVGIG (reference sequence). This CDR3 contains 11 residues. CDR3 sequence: CAWTRRIEAFF. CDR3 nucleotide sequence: TGTGCCTGGACCCGGAGAATTGAAGCTTTCTTT.

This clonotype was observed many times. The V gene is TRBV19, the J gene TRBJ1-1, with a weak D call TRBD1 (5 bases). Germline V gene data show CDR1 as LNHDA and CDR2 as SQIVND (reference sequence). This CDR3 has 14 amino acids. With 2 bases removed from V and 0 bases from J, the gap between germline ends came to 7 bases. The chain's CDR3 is CASSIPGLNTEAFF. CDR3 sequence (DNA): TGTGCCAGTAGTATACCGGGACTGAACACTGAAGCTTTCTTT.

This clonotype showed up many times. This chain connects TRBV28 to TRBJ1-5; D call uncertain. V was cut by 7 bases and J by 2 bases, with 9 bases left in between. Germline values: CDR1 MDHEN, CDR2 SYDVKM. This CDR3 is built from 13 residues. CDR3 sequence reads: CASTRPGNQPQHF. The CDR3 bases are TGTGCCAGCACCAGGCCGGGCAATCAGCCCCAGCATTTT.

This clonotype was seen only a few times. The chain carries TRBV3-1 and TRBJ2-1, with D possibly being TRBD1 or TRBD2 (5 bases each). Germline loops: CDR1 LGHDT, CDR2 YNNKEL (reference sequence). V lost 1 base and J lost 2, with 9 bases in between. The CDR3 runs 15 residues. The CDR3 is CASSQVGPPYNEQFF. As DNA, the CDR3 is TGTGCCAGCAGCCAAGTGGGACCGCCCTACAATGAGCAGTTCTTC.

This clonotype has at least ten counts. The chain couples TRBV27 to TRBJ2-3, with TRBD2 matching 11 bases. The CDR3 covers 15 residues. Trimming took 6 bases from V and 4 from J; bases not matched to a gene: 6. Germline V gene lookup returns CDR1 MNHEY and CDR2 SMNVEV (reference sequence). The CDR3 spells CASRLAGGPPDTQYF. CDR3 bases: TGTGCCAGCAGGTTAGCGGGAGGGCCGCCAGATACGCAGTATTTT.

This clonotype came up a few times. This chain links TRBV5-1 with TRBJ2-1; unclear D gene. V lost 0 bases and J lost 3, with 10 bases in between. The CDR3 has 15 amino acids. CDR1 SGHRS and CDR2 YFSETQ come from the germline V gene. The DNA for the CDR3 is TGCGCCAGCAGCTTGGCCGGGCGCCGCTACAATGAGCAGTTCTTC. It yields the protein CASSLAGRRYNEQFF. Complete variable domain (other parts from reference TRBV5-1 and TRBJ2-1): KAGVTQTPRYLIKTRGQQVTLSCSPISGHRSVSWYQQTPGQGLQFLFEYFSETQRNKGNFPGRFSGRQFSNSRSEMNVSTLELGDSALYLCASSLAGRRYNEQFFGPGTRLTVL.

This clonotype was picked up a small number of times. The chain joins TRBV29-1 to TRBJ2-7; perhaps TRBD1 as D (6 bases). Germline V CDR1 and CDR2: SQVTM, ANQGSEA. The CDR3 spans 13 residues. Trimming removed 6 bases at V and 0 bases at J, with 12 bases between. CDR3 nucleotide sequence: TGCAGCGTGATGACAGGTAGCTCCTACGAGCAGTACTTC. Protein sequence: CSVMTGSSYEQYF.

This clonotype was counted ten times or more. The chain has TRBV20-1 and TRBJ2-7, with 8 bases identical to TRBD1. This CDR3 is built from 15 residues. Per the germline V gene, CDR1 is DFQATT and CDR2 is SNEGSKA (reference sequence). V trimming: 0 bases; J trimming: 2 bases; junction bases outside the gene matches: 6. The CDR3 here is CSAREVTGATYEQYF. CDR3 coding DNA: TGCAGTGCTAGAGAAGTGACAGGGGCCACCTACGAGCAGTACTTC.

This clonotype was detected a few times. CDR3 loop: CSVVLGQDRGWLGEAFF. Written as DNA, the CDR3 is TGCAGCGTTGTACTTGGGCAGGATAGGGGTTGGTTAGGTGAAGCTTTCTTT. The chain joins TRBV29-1 to TRBJ1-1, with TRBD1 as a possible D gene (5 bases). Germline-derived CDR1 and CDR2 are SQVTM and ANQGSEA. The germline V and J ends were trimmed by 4 bases and 7 bases, with 28 bases remaining between them. The CDR3 loop spans 17 amino acids. Using reference TRBV29-1 and TRBJ1-1 for the parts outside the CDR3, the full variable domain is SAVISQKPSRDICQRGTSLTIQCQVDSQVTMMFWYRQQPGQSLTLIATANQGSEATYESGFVIDKFPISRPNLTFSTLTVSNMSPEDSSIYLCSVVLGQDRGWLGEAFFGQGTRLTVV.

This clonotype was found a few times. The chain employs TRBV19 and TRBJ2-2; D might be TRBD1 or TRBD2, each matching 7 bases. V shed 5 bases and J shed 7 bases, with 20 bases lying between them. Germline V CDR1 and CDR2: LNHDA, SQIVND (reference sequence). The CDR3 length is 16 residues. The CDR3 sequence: CASSRVWEGAVGELFF. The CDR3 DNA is TGTGCCAGTAGTCGCGTTTGGGAGGGGGCCGTCGGGGAGCTGTTTTTT.

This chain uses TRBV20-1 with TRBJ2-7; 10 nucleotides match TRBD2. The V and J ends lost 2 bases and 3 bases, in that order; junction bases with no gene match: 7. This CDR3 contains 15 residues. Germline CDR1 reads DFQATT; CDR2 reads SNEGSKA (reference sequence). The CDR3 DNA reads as TGCAGTGCTAGAAGTTTAGCGGGAGGTGACTACGAGCAGTACTTC. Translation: CSARSLAGGDYEQYF.

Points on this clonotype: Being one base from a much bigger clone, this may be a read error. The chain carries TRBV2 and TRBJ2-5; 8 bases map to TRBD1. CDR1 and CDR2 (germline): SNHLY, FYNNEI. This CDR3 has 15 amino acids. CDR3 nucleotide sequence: TGTGGCAGCACCCAGGACAGGGCCCAACAAGAGACCCAGTACTTC. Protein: CGSTQDRAQQETQYF.

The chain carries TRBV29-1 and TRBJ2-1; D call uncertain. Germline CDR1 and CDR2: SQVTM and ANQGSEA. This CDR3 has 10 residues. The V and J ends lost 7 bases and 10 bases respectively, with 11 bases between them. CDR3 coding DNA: TGCAGCGCCCAACATCTAGAGCAGTTCTTC. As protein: CSAQHLEQFF.

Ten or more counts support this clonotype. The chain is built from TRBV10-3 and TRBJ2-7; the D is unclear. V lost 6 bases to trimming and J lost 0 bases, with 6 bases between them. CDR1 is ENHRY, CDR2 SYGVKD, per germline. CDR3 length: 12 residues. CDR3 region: CAIRGSSYEQYF. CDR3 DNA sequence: TGTGCCATCAGGGGATCCTCCTACGAGCAGTACTTC.

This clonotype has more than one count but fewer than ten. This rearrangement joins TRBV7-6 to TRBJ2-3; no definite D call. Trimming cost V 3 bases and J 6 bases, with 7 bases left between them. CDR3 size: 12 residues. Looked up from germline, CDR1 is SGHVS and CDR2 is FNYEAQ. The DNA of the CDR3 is TGTGCCAGCAGCTTTGGCGCCGATACGCAGTATTTT. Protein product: CASSFGADTQYF.